This T cell receptor (beta chain) was identified in a study of cytomegalovirus exposure and HLA in healthy donors. Study results and caveats: A later analysis reportedly found that, within productive TCRs, an Asian-associated ancestry cluster had fewer N-insertions than the mean observed across the roughly 630 donors. Rarity marked most TCR sequences, yet some public TCRs occurred in many donors.

CDR3 size: 14 residues. Per germline, CDR1 SNHLY and CDR2 FYNNEI. With 6 bases removed from V and 0 bases from J, the gap between germline ends came to 12 bases. A word on this clone: Its antigen is currently unknown.

In the PCR, 60 Vbeta and 13 Jbeta primers were used. The assay was immunoSEQ multiplex PCR, and TCRdb's table has in-frame clones only and misses some. The table lists 120,000 or so clones, 10% of them singletons. This TCR was recovered from a woman between 18 and 30 years old in good health and CMV-seropositive. Material for sequencing was PBMCs. This chain links TRBV2 with TRBJ2-7; D might be TRBD2 (6 bases). CDR3 in amino acids: CASRASETSYEQYF. Written as DNA, the CDR3 is TGTGCCAGCAGGGCTAGCGAAACCTCCTACGAGCAGTACTTC.